This T cell receptor beta chain comes out of a study of blood T cell repertoires in COVID-19. This CDR3 spans 18 amino acids. Per germline, CDR1 SNHLY and CDR2 FYNNEI. V lost 3 bases to trimming and J lost 0 bases; unmatched junction nucleotides: 5. Using immunoSEQ multiplex PCR, the repertoire was profiled, and TCRdb retains in-frame clones only, with some absent. The profile shows around 100,000 clones, about 80% of them singletons. Input material: peripheral blood. This TCR was recovered from a man aged 65 to 79 with active or convalescent COVID-19. The V call is TRBV2, the J call TRBJ2-1; 13 positions match TRBD2. CDR3 amino acids: CASSEGTSGTSSYNEQFF. CDR3 sequence (DNA): TGTGCCAGCAGTGAGGGGACTAGCGGGACGAGCTCCTACAATGAGCAGTTCTTC.